This T cell receptor (beta chain) originates from a study of control samples from healthy donors and cancer patients. Some clones are missing from TCRdb's copy, which holds only in-frame ones; the method was immunoSEQ multiplex PCR. This sample has roughly 130,000 clones, with 91% found just once. The V gene's germline CDR1 is SGHRS and CDR2 YFSETQ. V was trimmed by 2 bases and J by 1 base, leaving 10 bases between them. The CDR3 runs 14 residues. Sequencing input: blood. This sequence was found in a man aged 18 to 35 in good health. This chain connects TRBV5-1 to TRBJ2-7; D is ambiguous. The DNA of the CDR3 is TGCGCCAGCAGCTTCGATTCCGGATCCTACGAGCAGTACTTC. Amino acids: CASSFDSGSYEQYF. Full variable domain (rest looked up from reference TRBV5-1 and TRBJ2-7): KAGVTQTPRYLIKTRGQQVTLSCSPISGHRSVSWYQQTPGQGLQFLFEYFSETQRNKGNFPGRFSGRQFSNSRSEMNVSTLELGDSALYLCASSFDSGSYEQYFGPGTRLTVT.